This T cell receptor (beta chain) was found in a study of blood T cell repertoires in COVID-19. Study overall: Acute and convalescent COVID-19 samples came from the United States, Italy and Spain. PBMCs, B-cell-depleted T cells, or T cells were the source of the cDNA or gDNA that made up the material.

V shed 3 bases and J 4 bases; nucleotides not matched to a gene: 3. The CDR3 has 15 residues. Germline assignment: CDR1 KGHDR and CDR2 SFDVKD. In the source study's methods: How many nucleated cells were present was estimated from reference gene primer amplification. The repertoire was sequenced with immunoSEQ multiplex PCR; TCRdb's copy has only in-frame clones and lacks some. V, J and clone size derive from that table, while D and trimming were established from the DNA sequence. The sample yields 130,000 to 150,000 clones, roughly 84% seen once. The rearrangement links TRBV24-1 to TRBJ2-2, with 8 bases aligning to TRBD1. Sequencing was performed on peripheral blood. The receptor comes from a human donor with acute or convalescent COVID-19. The donor label of this sample is uncertain. This chain's CDR3 is CATSDGQGATGELFF. CDR3 sequence (DNA): TGTGCCACCAGTGATGGGCAGGGGGCCACCGGGGAGCTGTTTTTT.